This T cell receptor (beta chain) originates from a study of shared clonotypes between healthy human individuals. Per the study methods: ImmunoSEQ junction-only sequences lacked quality scores, so their filtering differed. Clones were sequenced by immunoSEQ multiplex PCR, and TCRdb holds only the in-frame ones, with some missing. D and trimming come from the DNA, and the V and J calls and clone size come from that table. The sample carries just over 2,000,000 clones, around 96% recorded once. In this sample, this clone turned up once. Naive CD8 cells, CD45RO-negative and positively selected for CCR7, excluded terminally differentiated effector memory CD45RA+ cells. The donor population consisted of healthy HIV-negative adults with no recent acute infections or vaccinations. Material for sequencing was naive CD8+ T cells sorted from blood. This clonotype was sampled from a man aged 18 to 30 in good health.

CDR3 DNA sequence: TGTGCCAGCAGCGTAGGCGACAGGGGCTTTGAAGCTTTCTTT. As protein: CASSVGDRGFEAFF. V is TRBV9 and J is TRBJ1-1; TRBD1 matches at 8 bases. Germline CDR1 SGDLS, CDR2 YYNGEE. The V gene end was trimmed by 0 bases and the J gene end by 7 bases; junction bases not matched to a gene: 5. The CDR3 has 14 residues.